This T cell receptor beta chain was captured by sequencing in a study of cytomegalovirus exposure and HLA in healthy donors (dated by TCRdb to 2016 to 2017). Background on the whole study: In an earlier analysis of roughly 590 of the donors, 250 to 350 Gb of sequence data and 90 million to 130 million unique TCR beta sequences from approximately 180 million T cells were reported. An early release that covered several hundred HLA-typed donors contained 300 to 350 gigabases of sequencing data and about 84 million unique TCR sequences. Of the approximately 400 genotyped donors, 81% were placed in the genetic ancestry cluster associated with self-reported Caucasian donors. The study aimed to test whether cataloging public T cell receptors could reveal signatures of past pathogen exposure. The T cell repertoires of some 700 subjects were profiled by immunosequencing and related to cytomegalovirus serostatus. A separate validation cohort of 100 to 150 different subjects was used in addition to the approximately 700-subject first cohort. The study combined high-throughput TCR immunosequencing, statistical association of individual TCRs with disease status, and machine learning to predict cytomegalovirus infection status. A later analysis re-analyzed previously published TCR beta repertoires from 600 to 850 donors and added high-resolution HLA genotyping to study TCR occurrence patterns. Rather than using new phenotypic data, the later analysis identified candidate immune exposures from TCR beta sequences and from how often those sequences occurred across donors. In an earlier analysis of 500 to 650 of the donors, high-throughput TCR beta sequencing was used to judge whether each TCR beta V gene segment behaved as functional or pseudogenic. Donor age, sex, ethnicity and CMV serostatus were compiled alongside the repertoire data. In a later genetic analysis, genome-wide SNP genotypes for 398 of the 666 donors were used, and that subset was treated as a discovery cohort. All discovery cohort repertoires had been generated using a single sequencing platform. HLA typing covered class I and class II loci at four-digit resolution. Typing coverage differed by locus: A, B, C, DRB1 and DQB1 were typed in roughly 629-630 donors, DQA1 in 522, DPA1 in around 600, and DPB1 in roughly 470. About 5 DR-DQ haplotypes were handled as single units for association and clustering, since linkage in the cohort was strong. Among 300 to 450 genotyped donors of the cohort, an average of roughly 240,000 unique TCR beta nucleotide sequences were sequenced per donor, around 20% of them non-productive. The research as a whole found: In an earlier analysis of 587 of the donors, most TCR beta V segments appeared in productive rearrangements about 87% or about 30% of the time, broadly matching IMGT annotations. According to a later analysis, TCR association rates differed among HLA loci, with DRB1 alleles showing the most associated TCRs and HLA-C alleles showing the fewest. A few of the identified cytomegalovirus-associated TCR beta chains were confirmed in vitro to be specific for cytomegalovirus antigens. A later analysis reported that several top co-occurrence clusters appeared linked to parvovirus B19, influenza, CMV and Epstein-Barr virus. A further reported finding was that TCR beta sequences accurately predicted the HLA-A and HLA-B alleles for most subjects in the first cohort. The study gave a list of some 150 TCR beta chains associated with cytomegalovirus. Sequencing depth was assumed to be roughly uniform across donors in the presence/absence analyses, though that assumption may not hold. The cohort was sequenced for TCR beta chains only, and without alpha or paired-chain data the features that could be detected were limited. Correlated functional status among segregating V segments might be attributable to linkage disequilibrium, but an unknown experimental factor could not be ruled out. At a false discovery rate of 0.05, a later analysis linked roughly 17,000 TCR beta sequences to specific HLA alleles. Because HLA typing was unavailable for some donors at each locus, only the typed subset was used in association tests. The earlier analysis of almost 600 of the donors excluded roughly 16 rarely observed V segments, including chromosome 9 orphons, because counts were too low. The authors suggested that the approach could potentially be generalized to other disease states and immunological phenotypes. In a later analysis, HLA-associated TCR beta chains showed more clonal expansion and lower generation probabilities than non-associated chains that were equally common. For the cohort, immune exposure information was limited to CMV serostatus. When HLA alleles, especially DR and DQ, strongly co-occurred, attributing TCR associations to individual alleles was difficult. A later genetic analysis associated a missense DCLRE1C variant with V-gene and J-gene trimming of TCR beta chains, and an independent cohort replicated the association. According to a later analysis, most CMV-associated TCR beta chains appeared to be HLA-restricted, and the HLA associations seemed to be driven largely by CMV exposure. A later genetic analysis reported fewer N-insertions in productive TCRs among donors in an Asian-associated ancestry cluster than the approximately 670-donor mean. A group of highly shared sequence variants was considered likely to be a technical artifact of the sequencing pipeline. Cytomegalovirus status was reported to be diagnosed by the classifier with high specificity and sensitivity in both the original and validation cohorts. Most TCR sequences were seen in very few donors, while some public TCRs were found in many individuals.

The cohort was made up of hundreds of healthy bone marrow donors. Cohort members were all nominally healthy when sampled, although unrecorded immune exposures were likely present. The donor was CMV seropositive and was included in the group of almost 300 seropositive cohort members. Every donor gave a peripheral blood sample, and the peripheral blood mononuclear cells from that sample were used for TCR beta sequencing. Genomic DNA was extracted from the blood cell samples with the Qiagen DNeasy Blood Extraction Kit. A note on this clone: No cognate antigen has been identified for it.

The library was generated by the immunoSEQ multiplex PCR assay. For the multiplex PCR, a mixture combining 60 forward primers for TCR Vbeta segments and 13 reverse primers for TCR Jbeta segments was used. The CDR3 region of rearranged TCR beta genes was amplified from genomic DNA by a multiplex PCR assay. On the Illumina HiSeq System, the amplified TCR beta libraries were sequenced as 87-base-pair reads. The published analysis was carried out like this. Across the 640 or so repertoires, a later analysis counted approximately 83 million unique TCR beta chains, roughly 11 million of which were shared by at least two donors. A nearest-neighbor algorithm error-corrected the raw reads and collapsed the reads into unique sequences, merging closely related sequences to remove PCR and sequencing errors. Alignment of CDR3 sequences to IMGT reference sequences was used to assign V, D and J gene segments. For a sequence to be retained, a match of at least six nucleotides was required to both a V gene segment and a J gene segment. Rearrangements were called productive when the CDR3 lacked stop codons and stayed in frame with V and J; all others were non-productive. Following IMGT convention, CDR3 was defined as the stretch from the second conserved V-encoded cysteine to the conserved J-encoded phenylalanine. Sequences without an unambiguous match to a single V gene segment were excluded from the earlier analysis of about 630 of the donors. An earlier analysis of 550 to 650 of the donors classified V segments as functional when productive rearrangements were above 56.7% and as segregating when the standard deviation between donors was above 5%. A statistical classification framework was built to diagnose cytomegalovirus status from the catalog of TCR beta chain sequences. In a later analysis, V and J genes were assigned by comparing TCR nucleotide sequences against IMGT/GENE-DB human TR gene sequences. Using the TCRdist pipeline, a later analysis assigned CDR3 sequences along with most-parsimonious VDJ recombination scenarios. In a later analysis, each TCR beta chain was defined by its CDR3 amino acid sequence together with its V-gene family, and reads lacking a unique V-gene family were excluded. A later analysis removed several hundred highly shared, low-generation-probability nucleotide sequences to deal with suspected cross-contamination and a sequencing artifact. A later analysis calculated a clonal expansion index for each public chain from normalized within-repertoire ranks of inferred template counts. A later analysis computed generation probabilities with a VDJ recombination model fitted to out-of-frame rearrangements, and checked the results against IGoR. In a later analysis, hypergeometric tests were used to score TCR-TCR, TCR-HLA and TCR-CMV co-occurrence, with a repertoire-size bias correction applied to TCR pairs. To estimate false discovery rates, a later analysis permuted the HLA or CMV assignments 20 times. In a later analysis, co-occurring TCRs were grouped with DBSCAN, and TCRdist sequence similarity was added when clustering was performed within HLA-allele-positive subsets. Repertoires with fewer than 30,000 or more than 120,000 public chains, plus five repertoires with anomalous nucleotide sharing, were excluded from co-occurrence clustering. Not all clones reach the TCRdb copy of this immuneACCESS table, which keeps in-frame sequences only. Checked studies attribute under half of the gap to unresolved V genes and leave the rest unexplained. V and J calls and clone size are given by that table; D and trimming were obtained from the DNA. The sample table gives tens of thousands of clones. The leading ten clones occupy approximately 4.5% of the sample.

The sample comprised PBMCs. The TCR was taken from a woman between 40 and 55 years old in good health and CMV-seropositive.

CDR3 reads: CASSKQGVWETQYF. The nucleotides read TGTGCCAGCAGCAAACAGGGGGTTTGGGAGACCCAGTACTTC. The chain links TRBV9 with TRBJ2-5; TRBD1 fits 8 bases in the junction. From cysteine to phenylalanine, the CDR3 is 14 amino acids long. Only the CDR3 part of the read is kept: 42 bases, read in frame from the first base. CDR1 SGDLS and CDR2 YYNGEE were looked up in the germline V gene. V is trimmed back by 4 bases and J by 5 bases, and the junction contains 7 bases that no gene match accounts for.